The clone carrying this T cell receptor (beta chain) appeared many times. Its antigen is unknown. Trimming pared 4 bases from V and 5 bases from J, leaving 15 bases between. The germline V gene encodes CDR1 SGHRS and CDR2 YFSETQ. This CDR3 is 14 amino acids long. This specimen belongs to a study of Graves' ophthalmopathy and Graves' hyperthyroidism. Amplification from RNA transcripts yielded the TCR beta CDR3 regions. HTBI primers were used in a first-round RT-PCR, which preceded a second-round multiplex PCR. Each CDR3 protein gets one entry after TCRdb re-called the multiplex PCR reads with MiXCR. The table lists 400,000 to 450,000 distinct CDR3 sequences, roughly 20% of them singletons. Study-wide results and limits: The majority of expanded thyroid clonotypes above 0.001 frequency also occurred in blood. A model built from 13 signatures distinguished ophthalmopathy from stable hyperthyroidism with 85% to 90% sensitivity and around 78% specificity.

The clonotype comes from a woman between 18 and 30 years old with stable Graves' hyperthyroidism. Sequencing was performed on peripheral blood. The chain combines TRBV5-1 with TRBJ1-1; D remains ambiguous. The CDR3 loop is CASSPWVLGTEAFF. CDR3 sequence (DNA): TGCGCCAGCAGCCCCTGGGTCCTAGGAACTGAAGCTTTCTTT.